The 32 T cell receptor beta chains below were found in one sample sequenced in a study of blood T cell repertoires in COVID-19. Data came from immunoSEQ multiplex PCR; TCRdb stores just in-frame clones and leaves some out. The data contain under 350,000 clones, almost 85% of them singletons. Material: peripheral blood. The receptor set was obtained from a human donor in a cohort sampled during active COVID-19.

A few counts support this clone. The chain has TRBV6-6 and TRBJ1-2; D remains unclear. Germline CDR1 is MNHNY and CDR2 is SVGAGI (reference sequence). With 5 bases removed from V and 5 bases from J, the gap between germline ends came to 12 bases. The CDR3 runs 13 residues. This CDR3 is CASSNGPGYGYTF. The CDR3 DNA sequence: TGTGCCAGCAGTAACGGGCCGGGATATGGCTACACCTTC.

The chain is built from TRBV4-2 and TRBJ1-2; a possible D gene is TRBD1 (5 bases). V was cut by 2 bases and J by 8 bases, with 12 bases left in between. The CDR3 sequence is 13 residues long. CDR1 and CDR2 from the germline V gene are LGHNA and YNFKEQ. The CDR3 protein is CASSQSLQEGYTF. In DNA form, the CDR3 reads TGTGCCAGCAGCCAAAGCCTACAGGAGGGCTACACCTTC.

The chain combines TRBV11-2 with TRBJ1-4, with D possibly matching TRBD1 (5 bases). Looked up from germline, CDR1 is SGHAT and CDR2 is FQNNGV. Deletions cut 5 bases from V and 7 bases from J, with 17 bases between. CDR3 size: 15 residues. The DNA of the CDR3 is TGTGCCAGCAGCCTCCGGGTGGGGCTTAGTGAAAAACTGTTTTTT. This encodes CASSLRVGLSEKLFF.

This chain joins TRBV29-1 and TRBJ2-7; the match to TRBD1 covers 8 bases. The CDR3 extends over 14 amino acids. Germline trimming cut 1 base from V and 4 bases from J; bases unmatched to any gene: 6. Germline V gene sequence: CDR1 SQVTM, CDR2 ANQGSEA. The CDR3 spells CSVEGTGRIYEQYF. CDR3 DNA: TGCAGCGTTGAAGGGACAGGGCGGATTTACGAGCAGTACTTC.

This chain uses TRBV12-3 or TRBV12-4 with TRBJ1-1, with 8 bases aligning to TRBD1. V shed 7 bases and J 3 bases; nucleotides not matched to a gene: 4. The CDR3 has 13 amino acids. In nucleotides, the CDR3 is TGTGCCAGCATCCAGGGACAGGACACTGAAGCTTTCTTT. This sequence encodes CASIQGQDTEAFF.

This clone was detected a few times. V and J are TRBV27 and TRBJ1-6, with unresolved D. Deletions cut 3 bases from V and 10 bases from J, with 7 bases between. The germline CDR1 and CDR2 sequences are MNHEY and SMNVEV (reference sequence). The CDR3 length is 12 residues. CDR3 bases: TGTGCCAGCAGTTTCTCACGGTCACCCCTCCACTTT. Translation: CASSFSRSPLHF.

The V gene is TRBV5-1, the J gene TRBJ1-1, with D hard to call. The CDR3 spans 13 residues. CDR1 is SGHRS and CDR2 is YFSETQ in the germline V gene. The V gene lost 6 bases and the J gene lost 5 bases, with 14 bases spanning the gap. The CDR3, as DNA: TGCGCCAGCACCCCATCAACCGGTACTGAAGCTTTCTTT. Translating gives CASTPSTGTEAFF.

The chain uses TRBV19 and TRBJ2-3, with a tentative D call TRBD1 (5 bases). Per germline, CDR1 LNHDA and CDR2 SQIVND (reference sequence). The CDR3 has 14 residues. Trimming removed 5 bases at V and 3 bases at J, with 12 bases between. The CDR3 sequence is CASSLRPGTDTQYF. CDR3 nucleotide sequence: TGTGCCAGTAGTCTCCGGCCAGGGACAGATACGCAGTATTTT.

The rearrangement uses TRBV23-1 and TRBJ1-2, with unresolved D. TRBV23-1 is an ORF; its function is uncertain. Trimming removed 3 bases from V and 8 bases from J, with 22 bases in between. The CDR3 consists of 16 residues. The CDR3 DNA reads as TGCGCCAGCAGTCAGGGCCCGCGGGAAATCAGGAGCGGCTACACCTTC. It specifies CASSQGPREIRSGYTF.

V and J are TRBV6-5 and TRBJ1-1; D not certain. Germline CDR1 and CDR2: MNHEY and SVGAGI. The ends were cut back, 3 bases at V and 4 bases at J, with 9 bases in the middle. This CDR3 region has 13 residues. CDR3 in amino acids: CASSYGGGTEAFF. The CDR3 DNA follows: TGTGCCAGCAGTTATGGCGGAGGCACTGAAGCTTTCTTT.

The chain employs TRBV27 and TRBJ2-2; D may be TRBD1 (6 bases). This CDR3 has 13 residues. V lost 9 bases and J 2 bases, leaving 10 bases between the germline ends. Germline-derived CDR1 and CDR2 are MNHEY and SMNVEV (reference sequence). In nucleotides, the CDR3 is TGTGCCAGTCAGGGGAGAAACACCGGGGAGCTGTTTTTT. Amino acid sequence: CASQGRNTGELFF.

The rearrangement uses TRBV5-1 and TRBJ1-2; 9 nucleotides agree with TRBD1. CDR1 is SGHRS and CDR2 is YFSETQ in the germline V gene. The CDR3 has 13 residues. The V and J ends lost 4 bases and 6 bases, in that order; junction bases with no gene match: 4. Here the CDR3 reads CASSATGGNGYTF. The CDR3, as DNA: TGCGCCAGCAGCGCGACAGGGGGTAATGGCTACACCTTC.

The chain combines TRBV6-5 with TRBJ1-1; D might be TRBD1 (5 bases). The CDR3 consists of 15 residues. CDR1 and CDR2 (germline): MNHEY, SVGAGI. Trimming shortened V by 5 bases and J by 4 bases, and 17 bases separated the two germline ends. The CDR3 spells CASSTRRGESTEAFF. In DNA, the CDR3 is TGTGCCAGCAGTACAAGGAGGGGAGAAAGCACTGAAGCTTTCTTT.

The rearrangement uses TRBV7-2 and TRBJ1-2; 9 bases align to TRBD1. From germline, CDR1 is SGHTA and CDR2 FQGNSA. The CDR3 covers 15 residues. V lost 5 bases, J lost 4 bases, and 8 bases stayed unmatched. The CDR3 here is CASSIRMTGGYGYTF. The CDR3, as DNA: TGTGCCAGCAGCATAAGGATGACAGGGGGCTATGGCTACACCTTC.

A few counts support this clone. The chain has TRBV6-4 and TRBJ2-2, with D possibly being TRBD2 (5 bases). V was pared by 3 bases and J by 3 bases, with 8 bases between. CDR3 length equals 14 residues. Germline loops: CDR1 MRHNA, CDR2 SNTAGT. CDR3 DNA: TGTGCCAGCAGTGAGAGGGTTGACACCGGGGAGCTGTTTTTT. Translation gives CASSERVDTGELFF.

There are a few counts of this clone. The chain recombines TRBV7-3 with TRBJ2-7, with a weak D call TRBD2 (7 bases). Germline V gene data show CDR1 as SGHTA and CDR2 as FQGTGA. The CDR3 contains 14 residues. The V end lost 4 bases, the J end lost 3 bases, and 13 bases lay between the germline ends. CDR3: CASSSQGGGYEQYF. The CDR3 nucleotides are TGTGCCAGCAGCTCCCAAGGGGGGGGCTACGAGCAGTACTTC.

The chain is built from TRBV7-9 and TRBJ1-5; 7 bases are a match to TRBD1. The CDR3 sequence is 15 residues long. With V trimmed by 5 bases and J by 4 bases, 8 bases remained unmatched. Germline-derived CDR1 and CDR2 are SEHNR and FQNEAQ (reference sequence). The CDR3 nucleotides are TGTGCCAGCAGCCTAGGGACAGCGATAAATCAGCCCCAGCATTTT. As protein: CASSLGTAINQPQHF.

The V call is TRBV9, the J call TRBJ2-2; 7 bases line up with TRBD1. Germline CDR1 SGDLS, CDR2 YYNGEE. J gave up 0 bases and V 4 bases, and 3 bases lay outside the gene matches. The CDR3 is 15 residues long. CDR3 in DNA: TGTGCCAGCAGCCCGGGGACAGCGAACACCGGGGAGCTGTTTTTT. Translating it yields CASSPGTANTGELFF.

This chain uses TRBV6-4 with TRBJ1-2; 7 positions agree with TRBD1. V lost 7 bases to trimming and J lost 4 bases; unmatched junction nucleotides: 6. The CDR3 consists of 13 residues. Germline lookup yields CDR1 MRHNA and CDR2 SNTAGT. The CDR3 sequence is CASKIRGAYGYTF. The CDR3 DNA is TGTGCCAGCAAGATCAGGGGGGCCTATGGCTACACCTTC.

The CDR3: CASSEDRTNYGYTF. As DNA, the CDR3 is TGTGCCAGCAGTGAGGACAGGACCAACTATGGCTACACCTTC. The chain carries TRBV27 and TRBJ1-2; 7 bases fit TRBD1. V lost 5 bases, J lost 2 bases, and 5 bases stayed unmatched. CDR3 length: 14 residues. Germline V gene data show CDR1 as MNHEY and CDR2 as SMNVEV (reference sequence).

The gene calls are TRBV6-1 and TRBJ2-7, with 11 bases that match TRBD2. This CDR3 is built from 16 residues. Germline V lookup: CDR1 MNHNS, CDR2 SASEGT. Trimming at V came to 3 bases and at J to 6 bases, leaving 10 bases not matched to a gene. This chain's CDR3 is CASSDRLAGPRGEQYF. The CDR3 DNA is TGTGCCAGCAGTGACAGACTAGCGGGGCCTCGGGGCGAGCAGTACTTC.

CDR3 protein: CAISGPEGGTEAFF. CDR3 sequence (DNA): TGTGCCATCAGTGGGCCGGAGGGCGGCACTGAAGCTTTCTTT. V is TRBV10-3 and J is TRBJ1-1; D not resolved. V was cut by 4 bases and J by 4 bases, with 13 bases left in between. This CDR3 comprises 14 residues. CDR1 and CDR2 (germline): ENHRY, SYGVKD.

The J gene is TRBJ1-5, the V gene TRBV19, with 9 bases lining up with TRBD1. The CDR3 covers 17 residues. Trimming took 6 bases from V and 1 from J; bases not matched to a gene: 10. Germline V gene lookup returns CDR1 LNHDA and CDR2 SQIVND (reference sequence). This CDR3 reads CASRTWTGAGSNQPQHF. The CDR3 DNA reads TGTGCCAGTAGGACATGGACAGGGGCAGGGAGCAATCAGCCCCAGCATTTT.

This clone was observed once. This chain connects TRBV21-1 to TRBJ2-7; the table calls TRBD2, which could not be checked here. TRBV21-1 is labeled a pseudogene. CDR3 length: 18 amino acids. This CDR3 reads CASSKGGGGENFYCEQYF. Written as DNA, the CDR3 is TGTGCCAGCAGCAAAGGTGGAGGGGGGGAAAATTTTTACTGCGAGCAGTACTTC.

The CDR3 spells CASSLGTGKETQYF. The CDR3 coding sequence is TGTGCCAGCAGCCTCGGGACAGGCAAAGAGACCCAGTACTTC. The chain has TRBV5-4 and TRBJ2-5, with 8 bases identical to TRBD1. The CDR3 extends over 14 amino acids. Germline loops: CDR1 SGHNT, CDR2 YYREEE (reference sequence). V lost 4 bases, J lost 3 bases, and 5 bases stayed unmatched. Variable domain in full (rest from reference TRBV5-4 and TRBJ2-5): ETGVTQSPTHLIKTRGQQVTLRCSSQSGHNTVSWYQQALGQGPQFIFQYYREEENGRGNFPPRFSGLQFPNYSSELNVNALELDDSALYLCASSLGTGKETQYFGPGTRLLVL.

This clone was seen only once. The chain carries TRBV7-3 and TRBJ2-3; 9 bases map to TRBD2. V dropped 5 bases and J dropped 2; count of bases not matched to a gene: 2. There are 14 residues in the CDR3. Per germline, CDR1 SGHTA and CDR2 FQGTGA. The CDR3 protein is CASSLAGPTDTQYF. The CDR3 coding sequence is TGTGCCAGCAGCCTAGCGGGGCCCACAGATACGCAGTATTTT. The full variable domain, rest sourced from reference TRBV7-3 and TRBJ2-3, is GAGVSQTPSNKVTEKGKYVELRCDPISGHTALYWYRQSLGQGPEFLIYFQGTGAADDSGLPNDRFFAVRPEGSVSTLKIQRTERGDSAVYLCASSLAGPTDTQYFGPGTRLTVL.

This clone was counted between two and nine times. The J gene is TRBJ1-2, the V gene TRBV3-1 (or the pseudogene TRBV3-2), with D unresolved. CDR1 is LGHDT, CDR2 YNNKEL, per germline (reference sequence). The CDR3 covers 12 residues. Trimming removed 11 bases from V and 5 bases from J, with 15 bases in between. DNA for the CDR3: TGTGCCGTCGGGAGGACCGAATATGGCTACACCTTC. This sequence encodes CAVGRTEYGYTF.

The chain has TRBV5-1 and TRBJ1-1; 9 bases fit TRBD1. Germline-derived CDR1 and CDR2 are SGHRS and YFSETQ. V dropped 3 bases and J dropped 7; count of bases not matched to a gene: 13. The CDR3 loop spans 16 amino acids. CDR3 DNA sequence: TGCGCCAGCAGCTCGGGGGACAGGGTGACGGTCATTGAAGCTTTCTTT. Amino acid sequence: CASSSGDRVTVIEAFF.

The chain employs TRBV24-1 and TRBJ1-5, with D possibly TRBD1 on 5 matching bases. CDR3 size: 15 residues. The V gene's germline CDR1 is KGHDR and CDR2 SFDVKD. The germline V and J ends were trimmed by 3 bases and 3 bases, with 11 bases remaining between them. CDR3 region: CATSDGRGYNQPQHF. CDR3 nucleotide sequence: TGTGCCACCAGTGATGGGAGGGGTTACAATCAGCCCCAGCATTTT.

The genes are TRBV19 and TRBJ2-6, with TRBD2 as a possible D gene (7 bases). The CDR3 is 17 amino acids. The V gene lost 7 bases and the J gene lost 0 bases, with 16 bases spanning the gap. In germline, CDR1 is LNHDA, CDR2 SQIVND (reference sequence). CDR3 region: CASTPKGGDSGANVLTF. The CDR3 bases are TGTGCCAGTACCCCGAAGGGGGGGGACTCTGGGGCCAACGTCCTGACTTTC.

The J gene is TRBJ2-1, the V gene TRBV24-1; D remains unclear. V was pared by 1 base and J by 8 bases, with 8 bases between. From germline, CDR1 is KGHDR and CDR2 SFDVKD. The CDR3 extends over 13 amino acids. The chain's CDR3 is CATSDLEVYEQFF. The CDR3 coding sequence is TGTGCCACCAGTGATTTAGAGGTATATGAGCAGTTCTTC.

This chain joins TRBV4-1 and TRBJ2-1; TRBD2 matches at 10 bases. The V segment lost 0 bases and the J segment 7 bases; nucleotides outside the gene matches: 3. Germline V gene sequence: CDR1 MGHRA, CDR2 YSYEKL. The CDR3 consists of 15 residues. As DNA, the CDR3 is TGCGCCAGCAGCCAAGATCTAGCGGGGGTGAATGAGCAGTTCTTC. This translates into CASSQDLAGVNEQFF.